Below, one TCR beta chain is given with its context. No antigen is known for it. No base quality information exists; no much larger clone differs at one position. Deletion took 2 bases off V and 0 bases off J, with a span of 14 bases between the germline ends. From the germline V gene, CDR1 is KGHSH and CDR2 is LQKENI. There are 17 amino acids in the CDR3, from cysteine to phenylalanine inclusive. This entry keeps only the CDR3 DNA: 51 bases, framed from base 1. This record comes from a study of T cell responses to AZD1222 COVID-19 vaccine (dated by TCRdb to 2020 to 2023). Concerning the study at large: A total of 233 trial participants underwent TCR sequencing, of whom about 200 received two doses of AZD1222 and roughly 25 received two doses of the MenACWY control vaccine. Trial participants were enrolled by age into 18-55, 56-69 and 70-plus year subgroups, with approximately 150, 30 and 60 TCR-sequenced participants respectively. The paper's findings and limits, for the study overall: Reportedly, almost half of the unique spike-specific TCRs recognized epitopes lying outside the regions that are mutated in the B.1.351 and B.1.1.7 variants. The 56-69-year group was small, and its depth increase did not reach significance, likely because of low power. Conclusions about previously exposed vaccinees are limited because only a handful of AZD1222 recipients were SARS-CoV-2 seropositive at baseline. Vaccine-associated CD4 TCRs spanned the whole spike protein, with dominant responses in regions 160-218 and 743-854. Most participants were white British and females outnumbered males, and the authors suggested that clonal diversity may have been underestimated. After two AZD1222 doses, spike-specific TCR breadth and depth were significantly higher than at day 0 and than in MenACWY recipients. No day 14 peak-response samples were available, so repertoires were characterized only after the peak T cell response.

The CDR3 regions of human TCRbeta chains were analyzed by immunosequencing. Regarding the original processing steps: Repertoire TCRs were matched against a reference library of SARS-CoV-2-specific TCRs generated with the MIRA antigen-specificity platform. Breadth meant the fraction of unique TCRs that were SARS-CoV-2-associated, whereas depth meant the fraction of total T cells that were SARS-CoV-2-associated. Using the MIRA data, every spike-specific TCR was mapped to the spike region that the TCR reacted to and assigned to either a CD4 or a CD8 class. Log10-transformed breadth and depth values were compared by one-way ANOVA with Sidak's multiple comparisons tests. Sourced from immuneACCESS, this table was stored by TCRdb with only in-frame sequences that have V and J called. A share of the clones is absent; for the studies checked, an unresolved V gene accounts for under half, and the remainder has no known explanation. That table furnishes V, J and clone size, whereas the DNA furnished D and trimming. This sample gives around 120,000 clones in total; roughly 91% of them show up just once. Around 5.1% of the sample is taken by the ten largest.

The sample's time point label, in plain terms: about 28 days (+/-7) after the second vaccine dose. AZD1222 recipients with second doses at about 4 weeks or about 12 weeks were pooled, because spike-specific TCR depth and breadth did not differ between schedules. Vaccinee samples came from UK trials COV001 and COV002, including a single-blind randomized controlled phase 2/3 trial of AZD1222 (ChAdOx1 nCoV-19) in healthy adults. For TCRbeta chain sequencing, PBMC samples from trial participants were taken at day 0 and at day 28 after the second dose. This clonotype was obtained from an adult who received the AZD1222 COVID-19 vaccine. The chain is assembled from TRBV18 and TRBJ1-3; a weak D assignment points to TRBD1 (5 bases agree). Source: peripheral blood, taken 28 days after the second AZD1222 dose. The DNA sequence reads TGTGCCAGCTCACCAATAGAACAGGCGTTCTCTGGAAACACCATATATTTT. The resulting protein is CASSPIEQAFSGNTIYF.